The rows below give T cell receptor beta chains drawn from one sample of a study of T cells in Graves' hyperthyroidism and ophthalmopathy. TCRdb processed the multiplex PCR reads anew with MiXCR; each CDR3 protein has one entry. The sample has around 250,000 distinct CDR3 sequences, roughly 15% seen once. Sequencing was done on a sample of blood. The receptors stem from a woman in her thirties or forties with Graves' hyperthyroidism that later progressed to Graves' ophthalmopathy. The CDR3 runs from the conserved cysteine through the conserved F or W. D genes are given only for firm matches. The size entry is marked missing in some rows and otherwise reads once, few, many or a size class.

size: .; D: TRBD1; J: TRBJ2-7; V: TRBV7-3; DNA: TGTGCCAGCAGCTTAGAACAGGGGGGTTTCTACGAGCAGTACTTC; CDR3: CASSLEQGGFYEQYF
size: many; D: .; J: TRBJ1-4; V: TRBV6-5; DNA: TGTGCCAGCAGTTACTCGGGAGGGAGGGGGACTTTCAATGAAAAACTGTTTTTT; CDR3: CASSYSGGRGTFNEKLFF
size: many; D: .; J: TRBJ2-1; V: TRBV19; DNA: TGTGCCAGTAGTACGCCCTTCACGGGTTCAATCACCGGTGAGCAGTTCTTC; CDR3: CASSTPFTGSITGEQFF
size: many; D: TRBD2; J: TRBJ2-2; V: TRBV3-1; DNA: TGTGCCAGCAGCCAAGATACTAGCGACACCGGGGAGCTGTTTTTT; CDR3: CASSQDTSDTGELFF
size: many; D: .; J: TRBJ1-5; V: TRBV2; DNA: TGTGCCAGCAGTGCCTATAGCAATCAGCCCCAGCATTTT; CDR3: CASSAYSNQPQHF
size: few; D: .; J: TRBJ2-7; V: TRBV9; DNA: TGTGCCAGCAGCTTACACCAGGGAGGGGGGCCCTACGAGCAGTACTTC; CDR3: CASSLHQGGGPYEQYF
size: .; D: .; J: TRBJ1-4; V: TRBV7-9; DNA: TGTGCCAGCAGCTTAGCCCTAGTTGAAAAACTGTTTTTT; CDR3: CASSLALVEKLFF
size: many; D: .; J: TRBJ2-2; V: TRBV7-9; DNA: TGTGCCAGCAGCTTAATGTGGGCACTGGACACCGGGGAGCTGTTTTTT; CDR3: CASSLMWALDTGELFF
size: many; D: .; J: TRBJ1-6; V: TRBV12-3/TRBV12-4; DNA: TGTGCCAGCAGTTTGGGGGCCTATAATTCACCCCTCCACTTT; CDR3: CASSLGAYNSPLHF
size: .; D: TRBD1; J: TRBJ1-6; V: TRBV15; DNA: TGTGCCACCAGCAGAGTCAAGGGGGCTAATTCACCCCTCCACTTT; CDR3: CATSRVKGANSPLHF
size: .; D: TRBD2; J: TRBJ2-2; V: TRBV11-2; DNA: TGTGCCAGCAGCCATAAAAGGGGGTTTAATTCTAGCGGGATAAGGTACACCGGGGAGCTGTTTTTT; CDR3: CASSHKRGFNSSGIRYTGELFF